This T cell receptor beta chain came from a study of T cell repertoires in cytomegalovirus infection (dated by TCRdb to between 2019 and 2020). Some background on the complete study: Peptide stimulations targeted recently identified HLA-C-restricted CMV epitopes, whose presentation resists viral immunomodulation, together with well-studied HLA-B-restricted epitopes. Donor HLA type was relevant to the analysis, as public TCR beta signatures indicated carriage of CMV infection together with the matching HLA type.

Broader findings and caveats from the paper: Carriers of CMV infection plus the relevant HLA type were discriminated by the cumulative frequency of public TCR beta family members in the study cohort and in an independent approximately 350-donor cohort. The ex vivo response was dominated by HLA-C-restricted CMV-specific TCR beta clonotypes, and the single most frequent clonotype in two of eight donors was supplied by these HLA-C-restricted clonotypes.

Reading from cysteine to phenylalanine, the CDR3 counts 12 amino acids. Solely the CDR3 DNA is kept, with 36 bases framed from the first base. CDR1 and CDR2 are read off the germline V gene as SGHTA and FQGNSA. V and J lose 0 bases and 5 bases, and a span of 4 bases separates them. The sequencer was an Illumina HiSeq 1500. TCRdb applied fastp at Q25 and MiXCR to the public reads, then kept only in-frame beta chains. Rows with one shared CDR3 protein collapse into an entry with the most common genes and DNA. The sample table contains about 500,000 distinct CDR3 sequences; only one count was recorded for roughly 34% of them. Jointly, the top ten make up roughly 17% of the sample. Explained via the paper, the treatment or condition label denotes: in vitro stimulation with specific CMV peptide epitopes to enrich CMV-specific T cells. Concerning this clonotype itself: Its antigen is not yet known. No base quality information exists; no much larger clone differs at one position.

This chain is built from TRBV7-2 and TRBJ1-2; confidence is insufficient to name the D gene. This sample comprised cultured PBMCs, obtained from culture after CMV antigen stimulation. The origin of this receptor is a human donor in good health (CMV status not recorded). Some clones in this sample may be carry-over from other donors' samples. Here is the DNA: TGTGCCAGCAGCTTAGCCCAGTATGGCTACACCTTC. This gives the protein CASSLAQYGYTF.